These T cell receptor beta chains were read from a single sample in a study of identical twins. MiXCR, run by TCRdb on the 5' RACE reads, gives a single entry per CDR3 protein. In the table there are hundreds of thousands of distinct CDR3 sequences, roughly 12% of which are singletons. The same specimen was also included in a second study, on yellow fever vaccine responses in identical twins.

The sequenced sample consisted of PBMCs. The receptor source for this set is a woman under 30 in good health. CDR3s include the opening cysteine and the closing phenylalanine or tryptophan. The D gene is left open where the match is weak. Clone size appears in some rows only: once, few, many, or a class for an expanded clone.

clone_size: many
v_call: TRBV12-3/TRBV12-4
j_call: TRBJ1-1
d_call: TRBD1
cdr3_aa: CASSRQGQNTEAFF
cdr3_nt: TGTGCCAGCAGCCGACAGGGACAGAACACTGAAGCTTTCTTT

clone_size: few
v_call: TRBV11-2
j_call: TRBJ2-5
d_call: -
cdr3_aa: CASSFGFFPAQETQYF
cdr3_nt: TGTGCCAGCAGCTTCGGCTTTTTCCCGGCCCAAGAGACCCAGTACTTC

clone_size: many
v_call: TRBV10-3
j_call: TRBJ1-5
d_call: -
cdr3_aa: CAISPTASNQPQHF
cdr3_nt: TGTGCCATCAGTCCGACAGCTAGCAATCAGCCCCAGCATTTT

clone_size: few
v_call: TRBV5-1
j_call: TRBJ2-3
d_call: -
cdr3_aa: CASSPLLGTDTQYF
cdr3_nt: TGCGCCAGCAGCCCCCTCTTGGGCACAGATACGCAGTATTTT

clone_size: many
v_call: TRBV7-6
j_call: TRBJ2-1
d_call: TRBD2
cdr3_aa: CASSSLSGGPNEQFF
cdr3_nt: TGTGCCAGCAGCTCCCTGAGCGGGGGGCCAAATGAGCAGTTCTTC

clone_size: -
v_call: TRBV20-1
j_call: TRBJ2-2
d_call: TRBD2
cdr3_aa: CSARDWLAGTGELFF
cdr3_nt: TGCAGTGCTAGAGATTGGTTAGCGGGCACCGGGGAGCTGTTTTTT

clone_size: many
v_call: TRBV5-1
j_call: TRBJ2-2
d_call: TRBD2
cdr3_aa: CASSLAGRTSGDTGELFF
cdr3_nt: TGCGCCAGCAGCTTGGCCGGGCGGACTAGCGGTGACACCGGGGAGCTGTTTTTT

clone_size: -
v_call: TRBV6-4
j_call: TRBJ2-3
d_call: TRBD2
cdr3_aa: CASRSYLSGTRARGTDTQYF
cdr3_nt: TGTGCCAGCAGGAGCTATTTAAGTGGGACTAGAGCCCGTGGCACAGATACGCAGTATTTT

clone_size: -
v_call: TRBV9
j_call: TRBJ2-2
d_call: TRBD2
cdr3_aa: CASSAHWTSGSIGELFF
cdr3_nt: TGTGCCAGCAGCGCTCACTGGACTAGCGGGAGTATCGGGGAGCTGTTTTTT

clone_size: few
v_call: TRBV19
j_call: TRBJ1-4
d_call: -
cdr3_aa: CASSGQGSEKLFF
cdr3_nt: TGTGCCAGTAGTGGGCAGGGAAGCGAAAAACTGTTTTTT

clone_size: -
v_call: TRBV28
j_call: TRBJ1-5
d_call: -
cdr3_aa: CASSQGGQGSNQPQHF
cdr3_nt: TGTGCCAGCAGCCAAGGAGGGCAGGGAAGCAATCAGCCCCAGCATTTT

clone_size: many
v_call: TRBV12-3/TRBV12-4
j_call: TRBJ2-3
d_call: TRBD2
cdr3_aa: CASSPRRGGTDTQYF
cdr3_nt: TGTGCCAGCAGTCCCCGGCGGGGGGGAACAGATACGCAGTATTTT

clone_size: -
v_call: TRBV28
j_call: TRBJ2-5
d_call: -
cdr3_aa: CASSNLAGQETQYF
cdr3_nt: TGTGCCAGCAGTAACCTGGCGGGTCAAGAGACCCAGTACTTC

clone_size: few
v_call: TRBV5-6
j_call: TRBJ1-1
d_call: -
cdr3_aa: CASSLTGKAGGAFF
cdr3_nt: TGTGCCAGCAGCTTGACCGGGAAGGCCGGGGGGGCTTTCTTT

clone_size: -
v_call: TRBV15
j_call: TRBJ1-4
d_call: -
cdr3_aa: CATSRDIATGYGTNEKLFF
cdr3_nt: TGTGCCACCAGCAGAGATATAGCGACAGGTTATGGAACTAATGAAAAACTGTTTTTT

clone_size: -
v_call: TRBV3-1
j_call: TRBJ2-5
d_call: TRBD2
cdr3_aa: CASSLGGGSGKETQYF
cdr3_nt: TGTGCCAGCAGCCTCGGGGGGGGGAGCGGAAAAGAGACCCAGTACTTC

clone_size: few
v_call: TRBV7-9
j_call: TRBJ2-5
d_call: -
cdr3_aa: CASSPDGMETQYF
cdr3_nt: TGTGCCAGCAGCCCGGACGGTATGGAGACCCAGTACTTC

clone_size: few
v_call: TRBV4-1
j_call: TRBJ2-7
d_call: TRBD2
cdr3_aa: CASSQPTSGRGEQYF
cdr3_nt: TGCGCCAGCAGCCAACCGACTAGCGGGAGGGGAGAGCAGTACTTC

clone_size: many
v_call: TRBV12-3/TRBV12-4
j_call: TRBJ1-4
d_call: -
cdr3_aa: CASSFTGRSVFF
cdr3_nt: TGTGCCAGCAGTTTCACGGGCCGCTCTGTGTTTTTT

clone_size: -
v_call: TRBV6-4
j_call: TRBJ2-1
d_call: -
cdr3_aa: CASSDSGGGLYNEQFF
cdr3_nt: TGTGCCAGCAGTGACTCGGGTGGGGGTCTCTACAATGAGCAGTTCTTC

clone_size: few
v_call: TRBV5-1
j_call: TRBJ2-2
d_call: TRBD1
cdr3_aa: CASSLGAGGPTGELFF
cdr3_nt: TGCGCCAGCAGCTTGGGGGCAGGGGGCCCCACCGGGGAGCTGTTTTTT

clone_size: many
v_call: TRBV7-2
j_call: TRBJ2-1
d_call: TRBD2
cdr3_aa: CASSRGPSGLYNEQFF
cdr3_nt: TGTGCCAGCAGCCGGGGACCTAGCGGTCTCTACAATGAGCAGTTCTTC

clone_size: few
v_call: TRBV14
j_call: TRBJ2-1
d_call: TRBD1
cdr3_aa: CASSEDRGASHEQFF
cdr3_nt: TGTGCCAGCAGCGAGGACAGGGGCGCCTCGCATGAGCAGTTCTTC

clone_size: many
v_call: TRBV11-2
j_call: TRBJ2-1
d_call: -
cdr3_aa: CASSFHASSYNEQFF
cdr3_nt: TGTGCCAGCAGCTTCCATGCAAGCTCCTACAATGAGCAGTTCTTC

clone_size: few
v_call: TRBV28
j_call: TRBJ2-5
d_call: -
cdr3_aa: CASSLFGGASGQETQYF
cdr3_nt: TGTGCCAGCAGTTTATTTGGGGGGGCTAGCGGACAAGAGACCCAGTACTTC

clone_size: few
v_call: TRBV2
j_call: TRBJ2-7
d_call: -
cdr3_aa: CASSGSKIHEQYF
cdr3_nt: TGTGCCAGCAGTGGGTCAAAGATCCACGAGCAGTACTTC

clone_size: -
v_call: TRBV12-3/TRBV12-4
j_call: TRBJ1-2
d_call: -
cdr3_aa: CASSTGQTLYGYTF
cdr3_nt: TGTGCCAGCAGTACCGGACAGACACTCTATGGCTACACCTTC

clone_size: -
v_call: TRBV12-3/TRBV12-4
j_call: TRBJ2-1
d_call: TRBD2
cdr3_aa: CASGLAGARYNEQFF
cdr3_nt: TGTGCCAGCGGACTAGCGGGAGCTCGGTACAATGAGCAGTTCTTC

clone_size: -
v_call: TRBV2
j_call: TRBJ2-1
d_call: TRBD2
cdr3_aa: CASSERILRLAGAVDEQFF
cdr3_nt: TGTGCCAGCAGTGAACGGATACTTAGACTAGCGGGAGCGGTCGATGAGCAGTTCTTC

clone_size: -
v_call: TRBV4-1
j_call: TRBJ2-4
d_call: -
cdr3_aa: CASSQPRAKNIQYF
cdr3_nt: TGCGCCAGCAGCCAACCGAGGGCCAAAAACATTCAGTACTTC

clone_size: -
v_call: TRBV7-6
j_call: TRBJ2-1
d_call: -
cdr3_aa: CASSQGGAPSLNEQFF
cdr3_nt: TGTGCCAGCAGCCAAGGGGGGGCACCCTCTTTAAATGAGCAGTTCTTC

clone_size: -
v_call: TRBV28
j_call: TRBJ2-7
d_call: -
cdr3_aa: CASSLQFYEQYF
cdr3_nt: TGTGCCAGCAGTTTACAGTTCTACGAGCAGTACTTC

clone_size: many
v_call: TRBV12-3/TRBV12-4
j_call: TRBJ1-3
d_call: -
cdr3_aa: CASRIGGNTIYF
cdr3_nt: TGTGCCAGCAGGATAGGTGGAAACACCATATATTTT

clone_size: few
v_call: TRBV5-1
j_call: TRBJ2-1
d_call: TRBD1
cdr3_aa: CATTPGTGVENEQFF
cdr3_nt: TGCGCCACAACGCCGGGGACAGGGGTGGAGAATGAGCAGTTCTTC

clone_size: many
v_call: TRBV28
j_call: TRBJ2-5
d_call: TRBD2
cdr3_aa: CASGRLGGGETQYF
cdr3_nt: TGTGCCAGCGGCCGCCTTGGGGGAGGGGAGACCCAGTACTTC

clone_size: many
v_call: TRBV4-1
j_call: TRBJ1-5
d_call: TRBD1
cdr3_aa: CASSQEQGIRQPQHF
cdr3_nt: TGCGCCAGCAGCCAAGAACAGGGGATTCGGCAGCCCCAGCATTTT

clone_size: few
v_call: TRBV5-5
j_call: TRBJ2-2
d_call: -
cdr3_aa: CASSPSQVFFIPGELFF
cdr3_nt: TGTGCCAGCAGCCCCTCACAGGTTTTTTTTATCCCCGGGGAGCTGTTTTTT

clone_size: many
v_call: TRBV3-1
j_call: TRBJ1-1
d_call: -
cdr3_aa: CASSRRDTEAFF
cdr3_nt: TGTGCCAGCAGCAGGAGGGATACTGAAGCTTTCTTT

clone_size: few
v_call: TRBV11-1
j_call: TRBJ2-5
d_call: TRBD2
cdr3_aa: CASSSGLAERETQYF
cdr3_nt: TGTGCCAGCAGCTCGGGACTAGCGGAACGAGAGACCCAGTACTTC

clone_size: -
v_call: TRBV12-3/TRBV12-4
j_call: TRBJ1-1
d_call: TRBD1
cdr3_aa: CASSTRTGQLNTEAFF
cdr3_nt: TGTGCCAGCAGTACTCGTACGGGACAGCTGAACACTGAAGCTTTCTTT

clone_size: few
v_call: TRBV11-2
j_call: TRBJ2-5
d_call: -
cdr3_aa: CASSLVRRTGVSGGFPQYF
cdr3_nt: TGTGCCAGCAGCTTAGTACGTCGGACAGGGGTTAGCGGGGGGTTCCCCCAGTACTTC

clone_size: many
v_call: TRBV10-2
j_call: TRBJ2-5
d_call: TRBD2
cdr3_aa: CASSQSGGAGETQYF
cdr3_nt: TGCGCCAGCAGTCAAAGCGGGGGGGCAGGAGAGACCCAGTACTTC

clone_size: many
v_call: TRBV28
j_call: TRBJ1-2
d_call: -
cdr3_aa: CASSFGGAGYGYTF
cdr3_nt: TGTGCCAGCAGTTTTGGCGGGGCTGGCTATGGCTACACCTTC

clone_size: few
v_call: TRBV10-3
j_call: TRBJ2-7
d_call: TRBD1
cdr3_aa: CAISEGTGGNEQYF
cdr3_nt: TGTGCCATCAGTGAGGGGACAGGGGGAAACGAGCAGTACTTC